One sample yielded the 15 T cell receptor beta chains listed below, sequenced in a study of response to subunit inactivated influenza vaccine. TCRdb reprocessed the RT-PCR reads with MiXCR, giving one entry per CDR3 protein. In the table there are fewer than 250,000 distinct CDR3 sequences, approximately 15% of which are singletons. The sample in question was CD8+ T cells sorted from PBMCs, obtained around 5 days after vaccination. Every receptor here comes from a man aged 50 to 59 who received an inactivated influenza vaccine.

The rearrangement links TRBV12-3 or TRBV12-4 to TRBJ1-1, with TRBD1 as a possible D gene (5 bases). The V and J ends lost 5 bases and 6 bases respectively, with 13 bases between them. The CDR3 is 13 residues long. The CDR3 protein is CASSLMGESEAFF. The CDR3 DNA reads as TGTGCCAGCAGTCTAATGGGGGAATCTGAAGCTTTCTTT.

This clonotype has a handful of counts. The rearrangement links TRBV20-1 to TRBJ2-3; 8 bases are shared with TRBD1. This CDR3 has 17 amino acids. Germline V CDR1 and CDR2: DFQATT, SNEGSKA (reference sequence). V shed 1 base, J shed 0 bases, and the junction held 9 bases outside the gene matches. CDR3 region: CSARGSVGQGSTDTQYF. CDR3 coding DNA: TGCAGTGCTAGAGGCTCTGTCGGACAGGGTAGCACAGATACGCAGTATTTT.

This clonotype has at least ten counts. The CDR3 sequence is CASSFLAGTYNEQFF. The CDR3 region has the DNA TGTGCCAGCAGCTTCCTAGCGGGAACATACAATGAGCAGTTCTTC. This sequence joins TRBV7-2 and TRBJ2-1; 9 nucleotides align to TRBD2. Germline loops: CDR1 SGHTA, CDR2 FQGNSA. This CDR3 is built from 15 residues. The V segment lost 3 bases and the J segment 4 bases; nucleotides outside the gene matches: 4.

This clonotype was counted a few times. The CDR3 region has the DNA TGTGCCAGCAGCAGAGAGGGACCTTCCTCACCCCTCCACTTT. Residues: CASSREGPSSPLHF. The chain is built from TRBV7-6 and TRBJ1-6, with D perhaps TRBD1 (5 bases). V lost 5 bases and J lost 10, with 15 bases in between. The CDR3 runs 14 residues. In germline, CDR1 is SGHVS, CDR2 FNYEAQ. Supplemented by reference TRBV7-6 and TRBJ1-6, the full variable domain reads GAGVSQSPRYKVTKRGQDVALRCDPISGHVSLYWYRQALGQGPEFLTYFNYEAQQDKSGLPNDRFSAERPEGSISTLTIQRTEQRDSAMYRCASSREGPSSPLHFGNGTRLTVT.

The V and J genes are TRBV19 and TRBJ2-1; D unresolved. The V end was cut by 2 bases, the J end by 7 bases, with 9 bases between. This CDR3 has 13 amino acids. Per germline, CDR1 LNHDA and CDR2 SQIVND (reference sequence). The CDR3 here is CASSITRRNEQFF. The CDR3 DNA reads TGTGCCAGTAGTATAACGAGGCGGAATGAGCAGTTCTTC.

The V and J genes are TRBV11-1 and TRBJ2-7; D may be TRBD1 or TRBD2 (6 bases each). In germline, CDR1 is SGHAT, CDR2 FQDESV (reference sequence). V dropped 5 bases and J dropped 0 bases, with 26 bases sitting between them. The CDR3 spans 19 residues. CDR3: CASSPATTRVGGSSYEQYF. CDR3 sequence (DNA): TGTGCCAGCAGCCCCGCAACCACCCGGGTAGGGGGGAGCTCCTACGAGCAGTACTTC.

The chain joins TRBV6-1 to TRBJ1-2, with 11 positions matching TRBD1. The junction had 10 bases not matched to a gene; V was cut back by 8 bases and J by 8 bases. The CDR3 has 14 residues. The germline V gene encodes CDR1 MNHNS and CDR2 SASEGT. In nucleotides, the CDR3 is TGTGCCAGCGGGCGTCCGGGACAGGGGGAAGGCTACACCTTC. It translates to CASGRPGQGEGYTF.

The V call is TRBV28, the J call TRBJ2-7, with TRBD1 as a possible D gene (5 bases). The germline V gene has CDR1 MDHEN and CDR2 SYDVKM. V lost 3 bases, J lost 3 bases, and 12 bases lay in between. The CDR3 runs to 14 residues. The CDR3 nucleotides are TGTGCCAGCAGTTTCCACAGGACACGCTACGAGCAGTACTTC. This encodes CASSFHRTRYEQYF.

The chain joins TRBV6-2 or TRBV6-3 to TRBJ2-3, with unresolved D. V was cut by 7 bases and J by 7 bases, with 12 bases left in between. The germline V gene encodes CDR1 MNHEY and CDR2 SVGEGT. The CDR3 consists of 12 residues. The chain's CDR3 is CASNTMENTQYF. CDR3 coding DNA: TGTGCCAGCAATACAATGGAAAATACGCAGTATTTT.

CDR3 residues: CASSYSHPLSTDTQYF. The CDR3 DNA follows: TGTGCCAGCAGTTACTCCCACCCCCTTAGCACAGATACGCAGTATTTT. J is TRBJ2-3 and V is TRBV6-5; D gene ambiguous. CDR1 and CDR2 (germline): MNHEY, SVGAGI. The CDR3 is 16 amino acids. Trimming shortened V by 0 bases and J by 0 bases, and 10 bases separated the two germline ends.

The CDR3 DNA reads TGTGCCAGCAGTTTAACCGGGGGACGCTCCTACAATGAGCAGTTCTTC. Translation: CASSLTGGRSYNEQFF. The chain combines TRBV27 with TRBJ2-1, with D perhaps matching TRBD2 (6 bases). The CDR3 runs 16 residues. Looked up from germline, CDR1 is MNHEY and CDR2 is SMNVEV (reference sequence). Trimming stripped 2 bases from V and 0 bases from J, with 11 bases between.

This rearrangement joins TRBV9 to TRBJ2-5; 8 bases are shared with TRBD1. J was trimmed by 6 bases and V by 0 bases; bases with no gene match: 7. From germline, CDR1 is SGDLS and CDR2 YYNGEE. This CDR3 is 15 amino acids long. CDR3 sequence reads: CASSVEGTGWQTQYF. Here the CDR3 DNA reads TGTGCCAGCAGCGTAGAGGGGACAGGCTGGCAGACCCAGTACTTC. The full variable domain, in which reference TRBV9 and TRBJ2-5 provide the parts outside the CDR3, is DSGVTQTPKHLITATGQRVTLRCSPRSGDLSVYWYQQSLDQGLQFLIQYYNGEERAKGNILERFSAQQFPDLHSELNLSSLELGDSALYFCASSVEGTGWQTQYFGPGTRLLVL.

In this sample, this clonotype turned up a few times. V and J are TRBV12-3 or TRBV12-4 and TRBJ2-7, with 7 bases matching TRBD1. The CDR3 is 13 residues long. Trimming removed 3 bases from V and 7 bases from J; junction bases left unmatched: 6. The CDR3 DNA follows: TGTGCCAGCAGTTTCCAGGGGGTGTTTGAGCAGTACTTC. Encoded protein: CASSFQGVFEQYF.

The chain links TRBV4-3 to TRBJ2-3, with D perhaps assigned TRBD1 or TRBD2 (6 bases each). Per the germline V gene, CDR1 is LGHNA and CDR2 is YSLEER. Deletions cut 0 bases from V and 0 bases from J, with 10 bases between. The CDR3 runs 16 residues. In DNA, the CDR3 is TGCGCCAGCAGCCAAGATGGGGGGCTGAGCACAGATACGCAGTATTTT. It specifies CASSQDGGLSTDTQYF.

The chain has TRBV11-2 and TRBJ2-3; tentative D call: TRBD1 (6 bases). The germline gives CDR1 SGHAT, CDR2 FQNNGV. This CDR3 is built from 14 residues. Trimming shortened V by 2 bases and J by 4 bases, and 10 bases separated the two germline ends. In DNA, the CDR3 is TGTGCCAGCAGCTTAAACAGGGATGCAGATACGCAGTATTTT. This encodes CASSLNRDADTQYF.